These T cell receptor beta chains were read from a single sample in a study of spatial heterogeneity in lung cancer. TCRdb re-analysed the 5' RACE reads in MiXCR, keeping a single row per CDR3 protein. The repertoire has some 4,000 distinct CDR3 sequences, 8.5% of them found once; the top ten carry around 10%. The sample was lung tumor tissue, taken at surgery. The receptors were sampled from a male donor with early-stage non-small cell lung cancer. Each CDR3 is given with its conserved first and last residue. A D gene is named only where the DNA matches it firmly. The size entry is marked missing in some rows and otherwise reads once, few, many or a size class.

TRBJ2-3,.,TRBV30,medium-sized,TGTGCCTGGAGTACTGGGGGAGATACGCAGTATTTT,CAWSTGGDTQYF
TRBJ2-1,TRBD2,TRBV9,medium-sized,TGTGCCAGCAGCGGGGGGACTAGCGGGAGGGCCAATGAGCAGTTCTTC,CASSGGTSGRANEQFF
TRBJ2-5,.,TRBV4-2,medium-sized,TGTGCCAGCAGCCCCCCCGGGGAGACCCAGTACTTC,CASSPPGETQYF
TRBJ2-7,.,TRBV7-9,few,TGTGCCAGCACCCTTAGGGGGACCTCCTACGAGCAGTACTTC,CASTLRGTSYEQYF
TRBJ1-1,.,TRBV28,.,TGTGCCAGCAGTTTATGGGGGGATCATAGGGAAGCTTTCTTT,CASSLWGDHREAFF
TRBJ2-7,.,TRBV6-2/TRBV6-3,medium-sized,TGTGCCAGCAGCCCGACGGGCAGAGGTTACGAGCAGTACTTC,CASSPTGRGYEQYF
TRBJ2-3,.,TRBV5-4,medium-sized,TGTGCCAGCAGAGTCGAAGGCACAGATACGCAGTATTTT,CASRVEGTDTQYF
TRBJ2-3,.,TRBV7-2,medium-sized,TGTGCCAGCAGCTTTCCGGGACAACCGCAGTATTTT,CASSFPGQPQYF
TRBJ2-7,.,TRBV3-1,medium-sized,TGTGCCAGCAGCCAAGCTCAGGGTAAAGTTTGGAACGAGCAGTACTTC,CASSQAQGKVWNEQYF
TRBJ2-2,.,TRBV7-2,.,TGTGCCAGCAGCTTCAGGGGAGGAGCCGGGGAGCTGTTTTTT,CASSFRGGAGELFF
TRBJ2-7,TRBD2,TRBV28,medium-sized,TGTGCCAGCAGTTCGTTAGCGGGAGCATATCCCCACGAGCAGTACTTC,CASSSLAGAYPHEQYF
TRBJ1-1,TRBD1,TRBV20-1,medium-sized,TGCAGTGCTAGAGGATCCGGGACAGTAAACACTGAAGCTTTCTTT,CSARGSGTVNTEAFF
TRBJ2-7,.,TRBV5-6,medium-sized,TGTGCCAGCAGCCCGGGACCTATCTACGAGCAGTACTTC,CASSPGPIYEQYF
TRBJ2-5,.,TRBV28,many,TGTGCCAGCAGTTTCGAGAGGATCCAAAAGGAGACCCAGTACTTC,CASSFERIQKETQYF
TRBJ2-5,.,TRBV12-3/TRBV12-4,medium-sized,TGTGCCAGCAGTTTATCCGGGGTCGGAGAGACCCAGTACTTC,CASSLSGVGETQYF
TRBJ1-2,.,TRBV28,medium-sized,TGTGCCAGCAGATTAGCGGGGCGTGGCTACACCTTC,CASRLAGRGYTF
TRBJ2-7,.,TRBV20-1,.,TGCAGTGCTAGTAGACTCACATACGAGCAGTACTTC,CSASRLTYEQYF
TRBJ2-7,.,TRBV5-4,.,TGTGCCAGCAGCTTGACCCCTCCGTTTACCCTCTACGAGCAGTACTTC,CASSLTPPFTLYEQYF
TRBJ2-2,.,TRBV5-4,medium-sized,TGTGCCAGCAGCCGACCTAGTCCCCCCGGGGAGCTGTTTTTT,CASSRPSPPGELFF
TRBJ2-2,.,TRBV20-1,medium-sized,TGCAGTGCTAGAGAACCCGGGACGGGAAACACCGGGGAGCTGTTTTTT,CSAREPGTGNTGELFF
TRBJ2-5,.,TRBV5-4,.,TGTGCCAGCAGCCGGGACATCCAAGAGACCCAGTACTTC,CASSRDIQETQYF
TRBJ1-2,TRBD1,TRBV2,few,TGTGCCAGCAGTTCTACAGGGGGGAGCTATGGCTACACCTTC,CASSSTGGSYGYTF
TRBJ1-5,TRBD1,TRBV7-2,few,TGTGCCAGCAGCTTATATCCCGAGGGACAGGGGACCATCAACCAGCATTTT,CASSLYPEGQGTINQHF
TRBJ2-3,TRBD2,TRBV7-3,medium-sized,TGTGCCAGCAGCTTAAATGGGGGACTAGCGGGAGCAGATACGCAGTATTTT,CASSLNGGLAGADTQYF
TRBJ1-1,TRBD1,TRBV11-2,few,TGTGCCAGCAGCTTCACATCAGGGACAGTTAACACTGAAGCTTTCTTT,CASSFTSGTVNTEAFF
TRBJ1-4,.,TRBV18,medium-sized,TGTGCCAGCTCACCACCCGAAAGGCGGCTTGGGGGACTGTTTTTT,CASSPPERRLGGLFF
TRBJ1-3,.,TRBV7-2,many,TGTGCCAGCAGCTTGTTCGTGAGCACTGGAAACACCATATATTTT,CASSLFVSTGNTIYF
TRBJ2-2,TRBD2,TRBV25-1,.,TGTGCCAGCACCCCGGGACTAGCTGGTACCGGGGAGCTGTTTTTT,CASTPGLAGTGELFF
TRBJ1-5,.,TRBV5-4,many,TGTGCCAGCAGCTCGTTAGGTCAGCCCCAGCATTTT,CASSSLGQPQHF
TRBJ2-7,.,TRBV29-1,medium-sized,TGCAGCGTTGGGACTACCTCCTACGAGCAGTACTTC,CSVGTTSYEQYF
TRBJ1-1,.,TRBV28,few,TGTGCCAGCAGTTTATCGGGGGAAAGGACTGAAGCTTTCTTT,CASSLSGERTEAFF
TRBJ2-3,TRBD1,TRBV30,many,TGTGCCTGGAGGGGGGACAGGGGAAAAGATACGCAGTATTTT,CAWRGDRGKDTQYF
TRBJ2-1,.,TRBV2,many,TGTGCCAGCAGTGAAGAGAGTGGGTCTGGCCCCCAGTTCTTC,CASSEESGSGPQFF
TRBJ2-2,.,TRBV5-6,medium-sized,TGTGCCAGCAGCTTGCAACAGGGTTTGTTCACCGGGGAGCTGTTTTTT,CASSLQQGLFTGELFF
TRBJ2-7,TRBD2,TRBV3-1,large,TGTGCCAGCAGCCAAGATAGCGGGGCGGTGAGGGAGCAGTACTTC,CASSQDSGAVREQYF
TRBJ2-2,TRBD1,TRBV7-3,medium-sized,TGTGCCAGCAGCTCAGGACAGGTCGGGGAGCTGTTTTTT,CASSSGQVGELFF
TRBJ2-7,.,TRBV28,many,TGTGCCAGCAGTTTGCGGACGGCCTACGAGCAGTACTTC,CASSLRTAYEQYF
TRBJ1-1,TRBD1,TRBV5-1,medium-sized,TGCGCCAGCAGCGTAGCAGGGGGGACTGAAGCTTTCTTT,CASSVAGGTEAFF
TRBJ2-7,TRBD1,TRBV20-1,few,TGCAGTGCCACGACAGGGGGCTACTATGAGCAGTACTTC,CSATTGGYYEQYF
TRBJ2-6,.,TRBV7-9,medium-sized,TGTGCCAGCAGTCCTCTCGACAGCTCTGGGGCCAACGTCCTGACTTTC,CASSPLDSSGANVLTF
TRBJ1-1,.,TRBV29-1,many,TGCAGCGTTGACAGGGGCCTTGAAGCTTTCTTT,CSVDRGLEAFF
TRBJ1-6,.,TRBV6-5,large,TGTGCCAGCAGTTACTCGAAGCCGCCCGGGGGTGTTACCTATAATTCACCCCTCCACTTT,CASSYSKPPGGVTYNSPLHF
TRBJ2-3,TRBD2,TRBV27,.,TGTGCCAGCAGTTTCGGGCGGGGGGGCACAGATACGCAGTATTTT,CASSFGRGGTDTQYF
TRBJ2-5,.,TRBV2,.,TGTGCCAGCTTAAACAGGGTGACGTGGGAGACCCAGTACTTC,CASLNRVTWETQYF
TRBJ2-7,TRBD1,TRBV4-1,medium-sized,TGCGCCAGCAGCCAAGCTCAAGAGGGGGCAAGGTCCTACGAGCAGTACTTC,CASSQAQEGARSYEQYF
TRBJ2-1,TRBD2,TRBV11-2,many,TGTGCCAGCAGCTTAGAGTCCAGCGGGGTCTCCAATGAGCAGTTCTTC,CASSLESSGVSNEQFF
TRBJ1-5,.,TRBV20-1,.,TGCAGTGCTGCCCAGGGTAGCAATCAGCCCCAGCATTTT,CSAAQGSNQPQHF
TRBJ2-3,TRBD1,TRBV28,many,TGTGCCAGCCAGAACTACAGGGGATACACAGATACGCAGTATTTT,CASQNYRGYTDTQYF
TRBJ2-1,.,TRBV20-1,many,TGCAGTGCTAGACCCCCAGTTCTCTACAATGAGCAGTTCTTC,CSARPPVLYNEQFF